This is a list of T cell receptor beta chains from one sample in a study of cytomegalovirus exposure and HLA in healthy donors. Clones were read by immunoSEQ multiplex PCR, and TCRdb kept only the in-frame ones, dropping some. The sample yields 90,000 to 140,000 clones, roughly 13% seen once. Sequenced: PBMCs. The receptors derive from a man aged 40-49 years in good health and CMV-seropositive. CDR3s include the opening cysteine and the closing phenylalanine or tryptophan. Fields, in order: D gene, J gene, V gene, clone size, CDR3 protein, CDR3 DNA. A D gene is named only where the DNA matches it firmly. Rows may omit the clone size; those that give it use once, few, many or a size class.

d_gene: TRBD2
j_gene: TRBJ2-2
v_gene: TRBV28
abundance: few
CDR3aa: CASSRGRATGELFF
CDR3nt: TGTGCCAGCAGTCGGGGGAGGGCCACCGGGGAGCTGTTTTTT

d_gene: TRBD1
j_gene: TRBJ1-2
v_gene: TRBV12-5
abundance: NA
CDR3aa: CASGTVVGYTF
CDR3nt: TGTGCTAGCGGGACAGTAGTAGGCTACACCTTC

d_gene: TRBD1
j_gene: TRBJ2-7
v_gene: TRBV9
abundance: NA
CDR3aa: CASSSRDRDYYEQYF
CDR3nt: TGTGCCAGCAGCTCCCGGGACAGAGACTACTACGAGCAGTACTTC

d_gene: TRBD1
j_gene: TRBJ2-7
v_gene: TRBV13
abundance: NA
CDR3aa: CASSHRDSSYEQYF
CDR3nt: TGTGCCAGCAGCCACCGGGACAGTTCCTACGAGCAGTACTTC

d_gene: NA
j_gene: TRBJ2-6
v_gene: TRBV19
abundance: NA
CDR3aa: CAVQSRGSGANVLTF
CDR3nt: TGTGCCGTTCAGAGCAGAGGCTCTGGGGCCAACGTCCTGACTTTC

d_gene: TRBD1
j_gene: TRBJ2-1
v_gene: TRBV7-2
abundance: NA
CDR3aa: CASSSPGQGGEQFF
CDR3nt: TGTGCCAGCAGCTCCCCGGGACAGGGAGGTGAGCAGTTCTTC

d_gene: NA
j_gene: TRBJ2-5
v_gene: TRBV5-1
abundance: few
CDR3aa: CASNDRTGETQYF
CDR3nt: TGCGCCAGCAACGACAGGACGGGGGAGACCCAGTACTTC

d_gene: TRBD1
j_gene: TRBJ2-5
v_gene: TRBV7-9
abundance: NA
CDR3aa: CASSLATGGAGGTQYF
CDR3nt: TGTGCCAGCAGCTTAGCAACAGGGGGCGCAGGAGGAACCCAGTACTTC

d_gene: TRBD1
j_gene: TRBJ1-2
v_gene: TRBV29-1
abundance: few
CDR3aa: CSVRGGQGIYGYTF
CDR3nt: TGCAGCGTTCGCGGGGGACAGGGGATCTATGGCTACACCTTC

d_gene: NA
j_gene: TRBJ1-1
v_gene: TRBV7-2
abundance: few
CDR3aa: CASSLAGGNTEAFF
CDR3nt: TGTGCCAGCAGCTTAGCGGGGGGGAACACTGAAGCTTTCTTT

d_gene: TRBD2
j_gene: TRBJ2-2
v_gene: TRBV5-1
abundance: NA
CDR3aa: CASSLEYASGTGTGELFF
CDR3nt: TGCGCCAGCAGCTTGGAGTATGCTAGCGGGACGGGCACCGGGGAGCTGTTTTTT

d_gene: TRBD2
j_gene: TRBJ2-5
v_gene: TRBV5-1
abundance: few
CDR3aa: CASSLSASGGVLQETQYF
CDR3nt: TGCGCCAGCAGCTTGTCGGCTAGCGGAGGGGTCCTGCAAGAGACCCAGTACTTC

d_gene: TRBD1
j_gene: TRBJ2-7
v_gene: TRBV27
abundance: NA
CDR3aa: CASSTGAYEQYF
CDR3nt: TGTGCCAGCAGTACAGGGGCCTACGAGCAGTACTTC

d_gene: TRBD2
j_gene: TRBJ2-5
v_gene: TRBV7-8
abundance: NA
CDR3aa: CASSFLPSGFQETQYF
CDR3nt: TGTGCCAGCAGCTTTCTTCCTAGCGGGTTCCAAGAGACCCAGTACTTC

d_gene: NA
j_gene: TRBJ1-5
v_gene: TRBV27
abundance: NA
CDR3aa: CASSPPGGLEHF
CDR3nt: TGTGCCAGCAGTCCCCCGGGAGGGTTGGAGCATTTT

d_gene: NA
j_gene: TRBJ1-1
v_gene: TRBV27
abundance: few
CDR3aa: CASSLTGMNTEAFF
CDR3nt: TGTGCCAGCAGTTTAACAGGGATGAACACTGAAGCTTTCTTT

d_gene: TRBD2
j_gene: TRBJ2-7
v_gene: TRBV9
abundance: few
CDR3aa: CASSLSGTSGYEQYF
CDR3nt: TGTGCCAGCAGCCTATCCGGGACTAGCGGTTACGAGCAGTACTTC

d_gene: TRBD1
j_gene: TRBJ2-3
v_gene: TRBV27
abundance: few
CDR3aa: CASRRGPSSTDTQYF
CDR3nt: TGTGCCAGCCGCAGGGGGCCTAGCAGCACAGATACGCAGTATTTT

d_gene: NA
j_gene: TRBJ2-5
v_gene: TRBV19
abundance: few
CDR3aa: CASSIERTGEETQYF
CDR3nt: TGTGCCAGTAGTATAGAGCGGACGGGGGAGGAGACCCAGTACTTC

d_gene: TRBD2
j_gene: TRBJ2-2
v_gene: TRBV10-1
abundance: NA
CDR3aa: CASSLTSGRSSGELFF
CDR3nt: TGCGCCAGCAGTCTAACTAGCGGGAGGTCCTCGGGGGAGCTGTTTTTT

d_gene: NA
j_gene: TRBJ2-3
v_gene: TRBV7-9
abundance: NA
CDR3aa: CASSLNTGEDTQYF
CDR3nt: TGTGCCAGCAGCCTTAATACGGGAGAAGATACGCAGTATTTT

d_gene: NA
j_gene: TRBJ2-6
v_gene: TRBV4-3
abundance: NA
CDR3aa: CASSQDMAGAGANVLTF
CDR3nt: TGCGCCAGCAGCCAAGATATGGCGGGGGCCGGGGCCAACGTCCTGACTTTC

d_gene: TRBD2
j_gene: TRBJ2-1
v_gene: TRBV6-5
abundance: NA
CDR3aa: CASSYSPSGRSEQFF
CDR3nt: TGTGCCAGCAGTTACTCTCCTAGCGGGAGAAGTGAGCAGTTCTTC

d_gene: NA
j_gene: TRBJ1-2
v_gene: TRBV11-2
abundance: few
CDR3aa: CATRPVSGSGYTF
CDR3nt: TGTGCCACCCGCCCGGTCTCGGGTAGTGGCTACACCTTC

d_gene: NA
j_gene: TRBJ1-5
v_gene: TRBV7-5
abundance: NA
CDR3aa: CARSLRTVHSNQPQHF
CDR3nt: TGTGCCAGAAGCTTAAGGACAGTTCATAGCAATCAGCCCCAGCATTTT

d_gene: TRBD1
j_gene: TRBJ1-5
v_gene: TRBV7-8
abundance: few
CDR3aa: CASSLTGTQPQHF
CDR3nt: TGTGCCAGCAGCTTGACAGGGACACAGCCCCAGCATTTT

d_gene: NA
j_gene: TRBJ2-2
v_gene: TRBV5-1
abundance: few
CDR3aa: CASSLGQGLNTGELFF
CDR3nt: TGCGCCAGCAGCTTGGGACAGGGACTTAACACCGGGGAGCTGTTTTTT